This TCR beta chain was captured by sequencing in a study of blood T cell repertoires in COVID-19. On the study more broadly: COVID-19 samples, acute and convalescent, were from the United States, Italy and Spain. PBMCs, B-cell-depleted T cells, or T cells were the source of the cDNA or gDNA that made up the material.

Method: immunoSEQ multiplex PCR; TCRdb's copy keeps in-frame clones and lacks some. Altogether some 200,000 clones are present, about 88% being singletons, with the ten largest covering around 5.8%. The trim removed 5 bases at V and 6 bases at J, leaving 10 bases unmatched. CDR1 SGDLS and CDR2 YYNGEE come from the germline V gene. The CDR3 contains 16 residues. The TCR sequence derives from a man in his forties with active or convalescent COVID-19. Sequences were obtained from peripheral blood. This chain connects TRBV9 to TRBJ2-2; the match to TRBD1 covers 10 bases. The CDR3 loop reads CASSVRGTGVSGELFF. The DNA of the CDR3 is TGTGCCAGCAGTGTCAGGGGGACAGGGGTGTCCGGGGAGCTGTTTTTT.